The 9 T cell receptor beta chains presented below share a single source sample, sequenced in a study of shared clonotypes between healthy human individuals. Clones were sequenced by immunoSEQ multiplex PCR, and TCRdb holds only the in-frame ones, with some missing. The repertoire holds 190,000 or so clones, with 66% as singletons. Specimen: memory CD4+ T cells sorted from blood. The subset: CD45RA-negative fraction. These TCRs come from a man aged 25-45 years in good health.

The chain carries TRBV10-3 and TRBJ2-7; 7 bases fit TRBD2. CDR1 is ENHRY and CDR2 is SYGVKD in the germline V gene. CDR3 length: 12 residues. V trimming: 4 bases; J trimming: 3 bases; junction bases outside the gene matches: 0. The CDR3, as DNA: TGTGCCATCAGTGGGGAGGGCTACGAGCAGTACTTC. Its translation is CAISGEGYEQYF.

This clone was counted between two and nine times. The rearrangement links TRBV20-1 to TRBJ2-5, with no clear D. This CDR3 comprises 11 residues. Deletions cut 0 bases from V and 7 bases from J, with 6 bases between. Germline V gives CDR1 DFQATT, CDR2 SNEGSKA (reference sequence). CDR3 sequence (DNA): TGCAGTGCTAGAGATCACGGGACCCAGTACTTC. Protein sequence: CSARDHGTQYF.

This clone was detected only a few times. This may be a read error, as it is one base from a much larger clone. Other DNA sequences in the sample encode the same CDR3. This CDR3 is CASSDRRLGGGYTF. The CDR3 DNA is TGTGCCAGCAGTGACAGAAGGTTGGGGGGGGGCTACACCTTC. The chain carries TRBV2 and TRBJ1-2; TRBD1 is a possible D gene (5 bases). The CDR3 runs to 14 residues. V was trimmed by 3 bases and J by 8 bases, leaving 16 bases between them. Germline CDR1 SNHLY, CDR2 FYNNEI.

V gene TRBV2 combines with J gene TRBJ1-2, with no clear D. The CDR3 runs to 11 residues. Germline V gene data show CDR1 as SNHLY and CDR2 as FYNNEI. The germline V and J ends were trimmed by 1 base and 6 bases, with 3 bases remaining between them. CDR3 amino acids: CASSEGDGYTF. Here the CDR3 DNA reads TGTGCCAGCAGTGAAGGGGATGGCTACACCTTC.

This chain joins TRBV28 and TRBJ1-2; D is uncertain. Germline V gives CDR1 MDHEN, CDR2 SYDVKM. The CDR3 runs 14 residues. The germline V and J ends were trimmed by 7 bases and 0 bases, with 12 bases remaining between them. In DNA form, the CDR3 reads TGTGCCAGCACCCCAGGCCCCACTAACTATGGCTACACCTTC. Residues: CASTPGPTNYGYTF.

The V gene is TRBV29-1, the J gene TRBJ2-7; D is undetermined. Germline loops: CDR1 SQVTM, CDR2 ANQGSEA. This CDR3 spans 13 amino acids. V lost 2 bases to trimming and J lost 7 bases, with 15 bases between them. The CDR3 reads CSVEYPGRYEQYF. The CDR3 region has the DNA TGCAGCGTTGAATACCCCGGTCGCTATGAGCAGTACTTC.

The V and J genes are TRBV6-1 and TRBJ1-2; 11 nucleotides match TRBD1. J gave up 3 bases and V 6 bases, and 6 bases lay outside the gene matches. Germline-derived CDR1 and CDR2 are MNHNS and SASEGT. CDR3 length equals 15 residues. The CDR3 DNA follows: TGTGCCAGCAGCCGGGACAGGGGGTTTTACTATGGCTACACCTTC. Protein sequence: CASSRDRGFYYGYTF.

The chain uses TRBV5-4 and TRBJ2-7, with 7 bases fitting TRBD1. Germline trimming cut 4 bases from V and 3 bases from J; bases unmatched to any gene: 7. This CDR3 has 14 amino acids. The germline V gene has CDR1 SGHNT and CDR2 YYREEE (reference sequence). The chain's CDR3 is CASSDRASYYEQYF. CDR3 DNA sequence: TGTGCCAGCAGCGACAGGGCATCTTACTACGAGCAGTACTTC.

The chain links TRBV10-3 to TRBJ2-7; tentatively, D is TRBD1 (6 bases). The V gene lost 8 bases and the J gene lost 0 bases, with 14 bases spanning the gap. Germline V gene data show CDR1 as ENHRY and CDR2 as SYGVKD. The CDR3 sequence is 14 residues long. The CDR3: CAIQDSPNSYEQYF. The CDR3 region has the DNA TGTGCCATCCAGGACAGCCCCAACTCCTACGAGCAGTACTTC.